Listed below are T cell receptor beta chains from one sample, sequenced in a study of memory CD4+ T cells and cytomegalovirus serostatus. Assay used: immunoSEQ multiplex PCR; TCRdb lists only in-frame clones, some missing. The sample comprises over 40,000 clones, over 70% of which are singletons, and roughly 0.5% rests with the top ten. Material for sequencing was memory CD4+ T cells from blood. Receptors were obtained from an adult in good health and CMV-seronegative. The CDR3 runs from the conserved cysteine through the conserved F or W. The order of the fields is J gene, D gene, clone size, V gene, CDR3 DNA, CDR3 protein. The D gene is left open where the match is weak. Rows may omit the clone size; those that give it use once, few, many or a size class.

j_gene: TRBJ2-5; d_gene: TRBD1; abundance: NA; v_gene: TRBV6-5; CDR3nt: TGTGCCAGCAGACCGGGACAGGGGAGGGAGACCCAGTACTTC; CDR3aa: CASRPGQGRETQYF
j_gene: TRBJ2-5; d_gene: NA; abundance: NA; v_gene: TRBV14; CDR3nt: TGTGCCAGCAGCCAATATAAGGGGGGGACCCAGTACTTC; CDR3aa: CASSQYKGGTQYF
j_gene: TRBJ2-1; d_gene: TRBD1; abundance: NA; v_gene: TRBV6-5; CDR3nt: TGTGCCAGCAGTTTTTGGGACAGGGGCAACAATGAGCAGTTCTTC; CDR3aa: CASSFWDRGNNEQFF
j_gene: TRBJ1-2; d_gene: TRBD1; abundance: few; v_gene: TRBV28; CDR3nt: TGTGCCAGCAGTTCGACAGGGCCTGGCTACACCTTC; CDR3aa: CASSSTGPGYTF
j_gene: TRBJ1-4; d_gene: NA; abundance: NA; v_gene: TRBV5-1; CDR3nt: TGCGCCAGCAGCTTGGCCGGGGGGAGTGGTGAAAAACTGTTTTTT; CDR3aa: CASSLAGGSGEKLFF
j_gene: TRBJ1-1; d_gene: TRBD1; abundance: few; v_gene: TRBV2; CDR3nt: TGTGCCAGCAAGATCGGACAGGGTGACACTGAAGCTTTCTTT; CDR3aa: CASKIGQGDTEAFF
j_gene: TRBJ2-4; d_gene: NA; abundance: NA; v_gene: TRBV18; CDR3nt: TGTGCCAGCTCACCATTGAATCTGGACGGCATTCAGTACTTC; CDR3aa: CASSPLNLDGIQYF
j_gene: TRBJ1-2; d_gene: TRBD1; abundance: NA; v_gene: TRBV29-1; CDR3nt: TGCAGCGTTGGGTATTCAGGGGGCCTGGATGGCTACACCTTC; CDR3aa: CSVGYSGGLDGYTF
j_gene: TRBJ2-1; d_gene: TRBD1; abundance: once; v_gene: TRBV6-1; CDR3nt: TGTGCCAGCAGGTTAACAGGGGGAATCGGCAATGAGCAGTTCTTC; CDR3aa: CASRLTGGIGNEQFF
j_gene: TRBJ1-5; d_gene: NA; abundance: NA; v_gene: TRBV28; CDR3nt: TGTGCCAGCGGCCTCGGGACAATTAGCAATCAGCCCCAGCATTTT; CDR3aa: CASGLGTISNQPQHF
j_gene: TRBJ1-3; d_gene: NA; abundance: NA; v_gene: TRBV28; CDR3nt: TGTGCCAGCACTACCTCCCGCGGGCGAGAGGGCACCATATATTTT; CDR3aa: CASTTSRGREGTIYF
j_gene: TRBJ2-1; d_gene: TRBD2; abundance: NA; v_gene: TRBV5-1; CDR3nt: TGCGCCAGCAGCCAAGGGACTAGCGGGGGAAATGAGCAGTTCTTC; CDR3aa: CASSQGTSGGNEQFF
j_gene: TRBJ1-2; d_gene: NA; abundance: NA; v_gene: TRBV5-1; CDR3nt: TGCGCCAGCAGCTTGGATCTGTTCGGGGGTGGCTACACCTTC; CDR3aa: CASSLDLFGGGYTF
j_gene: TRBJ2-2; d_gene: NA; abundance: few; v_gene: TRBV2; CDR3nt: TGTGCCAGCAGTGAAAGGTTCAGGATCGGGGAGCTGTTTTTT; CDR3aa: CASSERFRIGELFF
j_gene: TRBJ1-4; d_gene: NA; abundance: NA; v_gene: TRBV29-1; CDR3nt: TGCAGCGTTGAAGATGGATTTGAAAAACTGTTTTTT; CDR3aa: CSVEDGFEKLFF
j_gene: TRBJ1-1; d_gene: NA; abundance: NA; v_gene: TRBV6-1; CDR3nt: TGTGCCAGCAGTGATAGGGGTCAAACGAACACTGAAGCTTTCTTT; CDR3aa: CASSDRGQTNTEAFF